These T cell receptor beta chains were read from a single sample in a study of T cell responses to AZD1222 COVID-19 vaccine. Assay used: immunoSEQ multiplex PCR; TCRdb lists only in-frame clones, some missing. The sample holds 150,000 to 200,000 clones, 85% to 95% seen once. Specimen: peripheral blood, collected on day 0 of AZD1222 vaccination. The receptors come from an adult in good health. Both conserved end residues are part of each CDR3. Each record gives: V gene, D gene, clone size, J gene, CDR3 DNA, CDR3 protein. D genes are given only for firm matches. Clone size is stated in some rows and not others, as once, few, many or a class when expanded.

TRBV5-1	.	.	TRBJ1-1	TGCGCCAGCAGCTGGGGCGGCGACACTGAAGCTTTCTTT	CASSWGGDTEAFF
TRBV4-2	TRBD1	once	TRBJ1-6	TGTGCCAGCAGCCAAAGGACAGGGAGAAATTCACCCCTCCACTTT	CASSQRTGRNSPLHF
TRBV7-9	.	.	TRBJ1-1	TGTGCCAGCAGCCCCCTAGCCACTGAAGCTTTCTTT	CASSPLATEAFF
TRBV7-3	.	.	TRBJ2-7	TGTGCCAGCTCCAACCCGGGACACTCCTACGAGCAGTACTTC	CASSNPGHSYEQYF
TRBV18	TRBD1	.	TRBJ1-3	TGTGCCAGCTCACCAGAGGGACAGGGATTTGGAAACACCATATATTTT	CASSPEGQGFGNTIYF
TRBV30	.	.	TRBJ1-6	TGTGCCTGGAGTGTATCTCGGGACCTTTTGTATAATTCACCCCTCCACTTT	CAWSVSRDLLYNSPLHF
TRBV14	.	.	TRBJ1-6	TGTGCCAGCAGCCACCAGGGTTGGAATTCACCCCTCCACTTT	CASSHQGWNSPLHF
TRBV21-1	.	.	TRBJ1-1	TGTGCCAGCCCATACTTGAACACTGAAGCTTTCTTT	CASPYLNTEAFF
TRBV18	TRBD1	.	TRBJ1-4	TGTGCCAGCTCACCACAGACAGGGGCCTTTCGAGGAACAACTAATGAAAAACTGTTTTTT	CASSPQTGAFRGTTNEKLFF
TRBV5-4	.	.	TRBJ2-7	TGTGCCAGCAGCTTGTCTCCGGGAGAGGAATACGAGCAGTACTTC	CASSLSPGEEYEQYF
TRBV5-1	.	.	TRBJ2-5	TGCGCCAGCAGCTTGGTAGGGCGCCAGGAGGAGACCCAGTACTTC	CASSLVGRQEETQYF
TRBV5-5	.	.	TRBJ2-7	TGTGCCAGCACTACGGGTCGGGGTACCTACGAGCAGTACTTC	CASTTGRGTYEQYF
TRBV6-2/TRBV6-3	TRBD2	.	TRBJ2-3	TGTGCCAGCAGTTACCTACTAGCGGGAGGGTCAAGAGATACGCAGTATTTT	CASSYLLAGGSRDTQYF
TRBV5-4	.	few	TRBJ2-6	TGTGCCAGCAGCTTGGGGGGATCTGGGGCCAACGTCCTGACTTTC	CASSLGGSGANVLTF
TRBV28	.	.	TRBJ2-5	TGTGCCAGCAGTTCCCAAGGGGAAGGCGAGACCCAGTACTTC	CASSSQGEGETQYF
TRBV5-4	.	.	TRBJ2-7	TGTGCCAGCAGCCCCGGGACCACCTACGAGCAGTACTTC	CASSPGTTYEQYF
TRBV13	.	.	TRBJ2-1	TGTGCCAGCAGCTTAGGGACAACCTACAATGAGCAGTTCTTC	CASSLGTTYNEQFF
TRBV7-9	.	.	TRBJ2-3	TGTGCCAGCAGCCCACGCCCTCGGGCGGTCCGCACAGATACGCAGTATTTT	CASSPRPRAVRTDTQYF
TRBV5-6	TRBD1	.	TRBJ2-7	TGTGCCAGCAGTTTCGGGACAGGTCAATACGAGCAGTACTTC	CASSFGTGQYEQYF
TRBV6-5	TRBD1	once	TRBJ1-2	TGTGCCAGCAGTTACCAGGGACAGGGAGAATATGGCTACACCTTC	CASSYQGQGEYGYTF
TRBV7-9	.	.	TRBJ1-5	TGTGCCAGCAGCCCACAGGGTCGCCCTCAGCCCCAGCATTTT	CASSPQGRPQPQHF
TRBV6-6	.	.	TRBJ1-1	TGTGCCAGCAGTTACTCGTTGGGAGGGAACACTGAAGCTTTCTTT	CASSYSLGGNTEAFF
TRBV18	TRBD2	.	TRBJ2-7	TGTGCCAGCTCACCGGTCACTAGCGGGAGTCCCCACTTC	CASSPVTSGSPHF
TRBV7-2	.	.	TRBJ2-1	TGTGCCAGCAGCTTATGGGGGACTAATGAGCAGTTCTTC	CASSLWGTNEQFF
TRBV5-4	TRBD2	.	TRBJ2-5	TGTGCCAGCAGCTTGGCTGGGACTAGCAGTGGGGAGACCCAGTACTTC	CASSLAGTSSGETQYF
TRBV6-5	.	.	TRBJ1-2	TGTGCCAGCAGCTCCGAATACTATGGCTACACCTTC	CASSSEYYGYTF
TRBV5-5	TRBD1	.	TRBJ1-2	TGTGCCAGCACCCTAACCGGGACAGAGGGTGGCTACACCTTC	CASTLTGTEGGYTF
TRBV7-3	TRBD2	.	TRBJ2-2	TGTGCCAGCAGCTCGGGACTAGCGACAGGGGAGCTGTTTTTT	CASSSGLATGELFF
TRBV10-2	.	once	TRBJ1-1	TGCGCCAGCAGTCCTGGCACTGAAGCTTTCTTT	CASSPGTEAFF
TRBV28	.	.	TRBJ2-2	TGTGCCAGCCTTAGGAGCGACACCGGGGAGCTGTTTTTT	CASLRSDTGELFF
TRBV10-1	TRBD2	.	TRBJ2-1	TGCGCCAGCAGTGGCCGGAGGCTAGCGGGGGGGCACAATGAGCAGTTCTTC	CASSGRRLAGGHNEQFF
TRBV7-9	TRBD1	.	TRBJ1-4	TGTGCCAGCAGCTACCGACAGGGGGGGAAAACTTACGAAAAACTGTTTTTT	CASSYRQGGKTYEKLFF
TRBV7-8	TRBD1	few	TRBJ1-1	TGTGCCAGCAGCTTAGAACGACAGGGGGCGCGTAATGAAGCTTTCTTT	CASSLERQGARNEAFF
TRBV5-1	.	.	TRBJ2-5	TGCGCCAGCAGCCTCGAGGGGGAGACCCAGTACTTC	CASSLEGETQYF
TRBV5-4	TRBD1	.	TRBJ1-1	TGTGCCAGCAGCGTGCGACAGGGTTACAACACTGAAGCTTTCTTT	CASSVRQGYNTEAFF
TRBV27	.	.	TRBJ2-1	TGTGCCAGCAGTAGTCGGAGGTTAGATGACAATGAGCAGTTCTTC	CASSSRRLDDNEQFF
TRBV19	TRBD1	.	TRBJ1-5	TGTGCCAGTAGTATGGACTCAGGGGGAAATCAGCCCCAGCATTTT	CASSMDSGGNQPQHF
TRBV19	.	.	TRBJ1-4	TGTGCCAGTAATCCCTCTGGGGGGGTCGGAGAAAAACTGTTTTTT	CASNPSGGVGEKLFF
TRBV7-9	TRBD1	.	TRBJ1-1	TGTGCCAGCAGCCCCACAGGACAGGGGGTGGTGAACACTGAAGCTTTCTTT	CASSPTGQGVVNTEAFF
TRBV30	.	many	TRBJ1-5	TGTGCCTGGAGTGTAGGGAGCAATCAGCCCCAGCATTTT	CAWSVGSNQPQHF